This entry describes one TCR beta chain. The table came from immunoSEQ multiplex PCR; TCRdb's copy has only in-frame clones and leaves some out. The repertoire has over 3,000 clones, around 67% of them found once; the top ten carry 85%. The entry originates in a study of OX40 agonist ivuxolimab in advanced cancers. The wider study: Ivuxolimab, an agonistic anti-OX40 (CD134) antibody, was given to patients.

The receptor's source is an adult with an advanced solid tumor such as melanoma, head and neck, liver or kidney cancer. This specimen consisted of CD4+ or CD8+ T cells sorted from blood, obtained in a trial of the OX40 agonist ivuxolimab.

The CDR3, as DNA: TGTGCCAGCAGCTGGGGACTAGCGGGGGAGGAGACCCAGTACTTC. It codes for CASSWGLAGEETQYF. This rearrangement joins TRBV4-2 to TRBJ2-5; 14 positions agree with TRBD2. There are 15 residues in the CDR3. The V gene's germline CDR1 is LGHNA and CDR2 YNFKEQ. V lost 5 bases to trimming and J lost 5 bases; unmatched junction nucleotides: 4.